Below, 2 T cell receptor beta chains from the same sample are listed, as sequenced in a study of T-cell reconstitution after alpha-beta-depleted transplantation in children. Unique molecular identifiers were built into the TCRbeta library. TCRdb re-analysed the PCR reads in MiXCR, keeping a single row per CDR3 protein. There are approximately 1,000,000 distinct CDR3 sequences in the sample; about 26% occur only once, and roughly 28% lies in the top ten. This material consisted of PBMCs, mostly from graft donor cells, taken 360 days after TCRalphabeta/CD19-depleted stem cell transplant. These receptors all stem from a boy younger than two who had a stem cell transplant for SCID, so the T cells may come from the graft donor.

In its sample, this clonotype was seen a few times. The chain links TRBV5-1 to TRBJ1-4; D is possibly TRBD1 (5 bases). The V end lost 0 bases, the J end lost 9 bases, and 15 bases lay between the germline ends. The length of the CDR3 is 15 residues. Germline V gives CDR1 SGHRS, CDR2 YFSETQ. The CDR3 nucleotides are TGCGCCAGCAGCTTGGACCCCGAAAGGGGCCAAAAACTGTTTTTT. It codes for CASSLDPERGQKLFF.

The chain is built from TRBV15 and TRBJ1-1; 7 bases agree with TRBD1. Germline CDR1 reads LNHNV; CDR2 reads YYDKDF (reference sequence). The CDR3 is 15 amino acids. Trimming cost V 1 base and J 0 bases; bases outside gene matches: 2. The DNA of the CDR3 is TGTGCCACCAGCAGAGTACAGGGGCTGAACACTGAAGCTTTCTTT. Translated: CATSRVQGLNTEAFF.